This TCR delta chain was profiled in a study of gamma delta lymphoproliferative disorders and STAT genes. TCRdb re-processed the multiplex PCR reads using CATT. The sample has several hundred delta-chain clones; 1.5% to 2% are singletons. Genomic DNA from isolated PBMCs served as the sequencing template. The specimen was blood. All receptors derive from a human donor in good health.

This clone was recorded a few times. A far larger clone lies a single base away; this is likely a read error. At the DNA level, this CDR3 is encoded by other sequences in the same sample as well. This chain joins TRDV1 and TRDJ1; D may be TRDD2 or TRDD3 (6 bases each). Germline CDR1 and CDR2: TSWWSYY and QGS. This CDR3 is 19 amino acids long. The CDR3 DNA reads TGTGCTCTTGGGGAACAGTGGGGTTCCTATCGATACGCCGCCGATAAGCTCATCTTT. It codes for CALGEQWGSYRYAADKLIF.